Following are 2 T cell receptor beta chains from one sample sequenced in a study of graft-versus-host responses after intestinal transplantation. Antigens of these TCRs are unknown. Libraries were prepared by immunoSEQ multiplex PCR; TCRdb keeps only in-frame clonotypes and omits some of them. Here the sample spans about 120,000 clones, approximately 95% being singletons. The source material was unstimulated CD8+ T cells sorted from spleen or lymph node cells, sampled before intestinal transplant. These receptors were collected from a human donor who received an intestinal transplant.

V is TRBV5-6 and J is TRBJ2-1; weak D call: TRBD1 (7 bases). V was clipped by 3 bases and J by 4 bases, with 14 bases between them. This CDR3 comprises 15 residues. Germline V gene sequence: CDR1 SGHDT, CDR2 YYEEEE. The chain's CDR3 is CASSSGGTAYNEQFF. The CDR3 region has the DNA TGTGCCAGCAGCTCGGGCGGGACAGCATACAATGAGCAGTTCTTC. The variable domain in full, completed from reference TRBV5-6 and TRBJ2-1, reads DAGVTQSPTHLIKTRGQQVTLRCSPKSGHDTVSWYQQALGQGPQFIFQYYEEEERQRGNFPDRFSGHQFPNYSSELNVNALLLGDSALYLCASSSGGTAYNEQFFGPGTRLTVL.

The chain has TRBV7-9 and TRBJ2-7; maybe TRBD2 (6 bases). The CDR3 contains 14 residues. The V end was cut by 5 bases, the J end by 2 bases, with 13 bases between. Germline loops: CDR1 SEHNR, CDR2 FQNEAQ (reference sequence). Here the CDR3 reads CASSPERRAYEQYF. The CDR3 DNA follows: TGTGCCAGCAGCCCGGAGAGGAGGGCCTACGAGCAGTACTTC.